This entry features one T cell receptor beta chain sequence. No antigen is known for it. The data are from a study of blood T cells in healthy people across ages. For the second PCR, which ran for 7 to 11 cycles, a sample-barcoded 5' primer and a J-beta primer mix were used. TCRdb redid the calling of the 5' RACE reads with MiXCR, one entry per CDR3 protein. The repertoire holds more than 1.4 million distinct CDR3 sequences, with 42% as singletons. Germline V lookup: CDR1 DFQATT, CDR2 SNEGSKA (reference sequence). This CDR3 region has 16 residues. Trimming removed 3 bases at V and 5 bases at J, with 20 bases between. Findings and caveats of the study: Naive and antigen-experienced cells could not be conclusively compared, given unsorted PBMCs.

The chain joins TRBV20-1 to TRBJ2-1, with D possibly matching TRBD2 (6 bases). Sequencing was performed on blood. The clonotype was recovered from a woman aged 18-29 years in good health. The CDR3 bases are TGCAGTGCTAGGGGAACCCGGGACTCCTACAACAATGAGCAGTTCTTC. Translated: CSARGTRDSYNNEQFF.